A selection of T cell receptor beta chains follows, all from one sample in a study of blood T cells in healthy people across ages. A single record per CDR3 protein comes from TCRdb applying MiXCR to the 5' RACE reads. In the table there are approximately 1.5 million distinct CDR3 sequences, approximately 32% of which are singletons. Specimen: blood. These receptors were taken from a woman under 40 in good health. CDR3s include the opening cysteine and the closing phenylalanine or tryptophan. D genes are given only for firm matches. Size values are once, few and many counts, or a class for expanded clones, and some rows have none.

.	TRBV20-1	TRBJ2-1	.	TGCAGTGCTAGAGATTTTACAGATTTGAATGAACAGTTCTTC	CSARDFTDLNEQFF
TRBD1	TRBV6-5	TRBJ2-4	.	TGTGCCAGCAGTCCGGGACAGGGGGCGACCAAAAACATTCAGTACTTC	CASSPGQGATKNIQYF
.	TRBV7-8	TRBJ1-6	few	TGTGCCAGCAGCTTAGATGGGGGAATCAATTCACCCCTCCACTTT	CASSLDGGINSPLHF
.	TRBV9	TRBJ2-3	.	TGTGCCAGCAGCGTAGTAGGGAAGGATACGCAGTATTTT	CASSVVGKDTQYF
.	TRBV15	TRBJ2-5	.	TGTGCCACCAGCCCCCGGGCCGAGGGCTTTGAGACCCAGTACTTC	CATSPRAEGFETQYF
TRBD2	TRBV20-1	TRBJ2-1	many	TGCAGTGCTACGGCGGGAGAACATGAGCAGTTCTTC	CSATAGEHEQFF
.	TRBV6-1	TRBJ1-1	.	TGTGCCAGCAGCCGGGAAACAGACCTGAACGCTTTCTTT	CASSRETDLNAFF
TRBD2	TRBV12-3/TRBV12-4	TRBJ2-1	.	TGTGCCAGCAGTTTATCGGGATCCGGACTAGCGGCTTACAATGAGCAGTTCTTC	CASSLSGSGLAAYNEQFF
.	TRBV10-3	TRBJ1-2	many	TGTGCCATCAGTGAGCTGCAGGGCTATGGCTACACCTTC	CAISELQGYGYTF
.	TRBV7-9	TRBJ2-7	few	TGTGCCACCCGCCAGGAGCAGGTCTTCGAGCAGTACTTC	CATRQEQVFEQYF
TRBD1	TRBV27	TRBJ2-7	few	TGTGCCAGCAGTTTATCGTACTACGGGACAGGCAAAACCTACGAGCAGTACTTC	CASSLSYYGTGKTYEQYF
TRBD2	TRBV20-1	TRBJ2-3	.	TGCAGTGCCCCGACTAGCGCCCGCACAGATACGCAGTATTTT	CSAPTSARTDTQYF
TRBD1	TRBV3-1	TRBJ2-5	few	TGTGCCAGCAGCGATCACAGCAGGGGGGAGACCCAGTACTTC	CASSDHSRGETQYF
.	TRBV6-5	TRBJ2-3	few	TGTGCCAGCACTCCTTCCCTGCGGGGTTACACAGATACGCAGTATTTT	CASTPSLRGYTDTQYF
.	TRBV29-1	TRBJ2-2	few	TGCAGCGTTGAAGAACAACAGGCCAGCACCGGGGAGCTGTTTTTT	CSVEEQQASTGELFF
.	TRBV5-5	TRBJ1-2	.	TGTGCCAGCAGCTTGGACGAGGGGATTTGGTATGGCTACACCTTC	CASSLDEGIWYGYTF
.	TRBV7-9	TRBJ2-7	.	TGTGCCAGCAGCTTAGGCGAGACAGGCCTGGGGGAGCAGTACTTC	CASSLGETGLGEQYF
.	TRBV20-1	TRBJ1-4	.	TGCAGTGCTTCGAATAATGAAAAACTGTTTTTT	CSASNNEKLFF
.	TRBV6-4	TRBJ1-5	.	TGTGCCAGCAACCACCACTGGGCCAGTAGCAATCAGCCCCAGCATTTT	CASNHHWASSNQPQHF
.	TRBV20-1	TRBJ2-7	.	TGCAGTGCTAGTGATAGGACCAGATACGAGCAGTACTTC	CSASDRTRYEQYF
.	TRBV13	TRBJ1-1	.	TGTGCCAGCAGCTTAGGCCGGGACAAAGGCATGAACACTGAAGCTTTCTTT	CASSLGRDKGMNTEAFF
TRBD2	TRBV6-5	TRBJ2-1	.	TGTGCCAGCAGTTCTGGGGGGGGGGGAGGCTACAATGAGCAGTTCTTC	CASSSGGGGGYNEQFF
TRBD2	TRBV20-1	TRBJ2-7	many	TGCAGTGCTAGAGATCGGCTAGCGGGGGGGCCGAGCGAGCAGTACTTC	CSARDRLAGGPSEQYF
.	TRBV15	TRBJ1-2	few	TGTGCCACCAGCAGAGATTTGGTGGGGGCCCCTAACTATGGCTACACCTTC	CATSRDLVGAPNYGYTF
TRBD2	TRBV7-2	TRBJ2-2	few	TGTGCCAGCAGCTTAGCGCGGACTAGCGGTGCGGGGGAGCTGTTTTTT	CASSLARTSGAGELFF
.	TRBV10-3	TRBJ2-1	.	TGTGCCATCAGTGACCAGACTCGCGGAAACAATGAGCAGTTCTTC	CAISDQTRGNNEQFF
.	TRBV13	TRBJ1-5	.	TGTGCCAGCAGCTTTTCCCAGGACTGGAATCAGCCCCAGCATTTT	CASSFSQDWNQPQHF
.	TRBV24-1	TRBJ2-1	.	TGTGCCACCACTGACGGTGAATACAATGGGCAGTTCTTC	CATTDGEYNGQFF